The 28 T cell receptor beta chains below were found in one sample sequenced in a study of T cell responses to AZD1222 COVID-19 vaccine (dated by TCRdb to the early 2020s). Libraries were prepared through the immunoSEQ multiplex PCR assay. TCRdb provides this immuneACCESS table in a form limited to in-frame rearrangements. Some clones are lacking; in checked studies, under half of them reflect an unresolved V gene, and why the rest are absent is not known. The sample table holds approximately 120,000 clones, of which 88% were seen once. Of the sample, 4.4% is held by the ten largest clones. In light of the paper, this sample's time point label describes: baseline before first vaccination. The sample consisted of peripheral blood, taken on day 0 of AZD1222 vaccination. The receptors were sampled from an adult in good health.

This sequence joins TRBV27 and TRBJ2-6; no clear D gene. Germline loops: CDR1 MNHEY, CDR2 SMNVEV (reference sequence). This CDR3 comprises 12 residues. The V gene lost 4 bases and the J gene lost 2 bases, with 0 bases spanning the gap. The CDR3 DNA reads as TGTGCCAGCAGTTCTGGGGCCAACGTCCTGACTTTC. Translated, it gives CASSSGANVLTF.

V and J are TRBV11-1 and TRBJ1-1; D unresolved. V was trimmed by 1 base and J by 1 base, leaving 4 bases between them. Per the germline V gene, CDR1 is SGHAT and CDR2 is FQDESV (reference sequence). The CDR3 loop spans 13 amino acids. The CDR3 nucleotides read TGTGCCAGCAGCTTAGTGGGGAACACTGAAGCTTTCTTT. It translates to CASSLVGNTEAFF.

In this sample, this clone turned up a few times. This sequence joins TRBV18 and TRBJ2-3; D may correspond to TRBD1 or TRBD2 (5 bases each). This CDR3 is 13 amino acids long. With 6 bases removed from V and 4 bases from J, the gap between germline ends came to 11 bases. Looked up from germline, CDR1 is KGHSH and CDR2 is LQKENI. The CDR3 is CASSFQGPDTQYF. CDR3 DNA sequence: TGTGCCAGCTCCTTTCAGGGACCAGATACGCAGTATTTT.

The CDR3 sequence: CASSDQGAGGANVLTF. In DNA form, the CDR3 reads TGTGCCAGCAGTGATCAGGGGGCAGGTGGGGCCAACGTCCTGACTTTC. V gene TRBV6-4 combines with J gene TRBJ2-6, with 8 bases aligning to TRBD1. Germline V gives CDR1 MRHNA, CDR2 SNTAGT. V shed 3 bases and J 3 bases; nucleotides not matched to a gene: 4. The CDR3 runs to 16 residues.

The V and J genes are TRBV19 and TRBJ1-2; unclear D gene. Germline V gives CDR1 LNHDA, CDR2 SQIVND (reference sequence). V lost 1 base to trimming and J lost 4 bases, with 10 bases between them. The CDR3 contains 14 residues. The CDR3 sequence: CASSIGRGGYGYTF. DNA of the CDR3: TGTGCCAGTAGTATAGGACGGGGAGGCTATGGCTACACCTTC. The full variable domain, completed using reference TRBV19 and TRBJ1-2, is DGGITQSPKYLFRKEGQNVTLSCEQNLNHDAMYWYRQDPGQGLRLIYYSQIVNDFQKGDIAEGYSVSREKKESFPLTVTSAQKNPTAFYLCASSIGRGGYGYTFGSGTRLTVV.

The genes are TRBV6-5 and TRBJ1-2, with TRBD1 matching 8 bases. The V segment lost 6 bases and the J segment 8 bases; nucleotides outside the gene matches: 14. The V gene's germline CDR1 is MNHEY and CDR2 SVGAGI. The CDR3 sequence is 15 residues long. CDR3 protein: CASSLGQGSSQGYTF. CDR3 DNA sequence: TGTGCCAGCAGCCTCGGACAGGGATCGTCTCAGGGCTACACCTTC.

As concerns this clone: The junction does not match germline at one end; this may be a read error. The chain is built from TRBV2 and TRBJ1-6, with TRBD1 matching 8 bases. CDR1 is SNHLY and CDR2 is FYNNEI in the germline V gene. The CDR3 is made up of 14 amino acids. In DNA, the CDR3 is TGTGCCACCAGTAGGACAGGGCTTAATTCACCCCTCCACTTT. Residues: CATSRTGLNSPLHF.

The chain couples TRBV4-1 to TRBJ2-1; 8 nucleotides agree with TRBD2. J was trimmed by 7 bases and V by 2 bases; bases with no gene match: 1. CDR3 length: 13 amino acids. CDR1 and CDR2 (germline): MGHRA, YSYEKL. The CDR3: CASSQTSGNEQFF. The CDR3 DNA sequence: TGCGCCAGCAGCCAAACTAGCGGAAATGAGCAGTTCTTC.

This rearrangement joins TRBV19 to TRBJ2-7; TRBD1 aligns across 7 bases. V lost 3 bases and J lost 3; bases outside the gene matches: 5. CDR1 is LNHDA and CDR2 is SQIVND in the germline V gene (reference sequence). The CDR3 totals 14 residues. CDR3 loop: CASSIRTGVYEQYF. CDR3 coding DNA: TGTGCCAGTAGTATTAGGACAGGCGTCTACGAGCAGTACTTC.

V is TRBV4-1 and J is TRBJ1-3; D possibly corresponds to TRBD1 (5 bases). The CDR3 sequence is 15 residues long. The germline V gene encodes CDR1 MGHRA and CDR2 YSYEKL. V was clipped by 2 bases and J by 0 bases, with 8 bases between them. The CDR3 DNA follows: TGCGCCAGCAGCCAACGGGACCTCTCTGGAAACACCATATATTTT. It codes for CASSQRDLSGNTIYF.

The chain uses TRBV7-8 and TRBJ1-4, with 9 nucleotides matching TRBD1. Per germline, CDR1 SGHVS and CDR2 FQNEAQ. This CDR3 has 15 residues. V was clipped by 5 bases and J by 7 bases; unmatched bases: 8. The CDR3 DNA reads TGTGCCAGCAGCCCCTGGGGGACAGGGACTGAAAAACTGTTTTTT. Translation: CASSPWGTGTEKLFF.

V gene TRBV19 combines with J gene TRBJ2-3; 10 bases agree with TRBD2. Germline CDR1 LNHDA, CDR2 SQIVND (reference sequence). This CDR3 is built from 16 residues. J lost 3 bases, V lost 7 bases, and 10 bases had no gene match. In DNA form, the CDR3 reads TGTGCCAGTAAATGGCAAGCGGGGGGGCCTACAGATACGCAGTATTTT. Amino acid sequence: CASKWQAGGPTDTQYF.

The chain couples TRBV7-8 to TRBJ2-7, with TRBD1 as a possible D gene (5 bases). The CDR3 totals 18 residues. CDR1 and CDR2 from the germline V gene are SGHVS and FQNEAQ. Trimming stripped 1 base from V and 2 bases from J, with 21 bases between. CDR3 sequence reads: CASSLGRFRTPKTYEQYF. In DNA form, the CDR3 reads TGTGCCAGCAGCTTAGGCAGGTTTAGGACACCCAAGACCTACGAGCAGTACTTC.

This clone was seen a single time. The gene calls are TRBV19 and TRBJ2-6; possible D gene TRBD1, 6 bases. This CDR3 contains 16 residues. Per the germline V gene, CDR1 is LNHDA and CDR2 is SQIVND (reference sequence). Trimming removed 7 bases from V and 0 bases from J, with 13 bases in between. The CDR3 bases are TGTGCCAGTACCCGCACAGGGCTCTCTGGGGCCAACGTCCTGACTTTC. This gives the protein CASTRTGLSGANVLTF.

This sequence joins TRBV7-9 and TRBJ1-1, with D hard to call. V lost 1 base and J 4 bases, leaving 4 bases between the germline ends. The CDR3 consists of 12 residues. The V gene's germline CDR1 is SEHNR and CDR2 FQNEAQ (reference sequence). The CDR3 DNA reads TGTGCCAGCAGCTTAGTCCCCACTGAAGCTTTCTTT. Protein sequence: CASSLVPTEAFF.

This chain uses TRBV2 with TRBJ1-6; D is undetermined. V lost 1 base and J 7 bases, leaving 17 bases between the germline ends. The CDR3 has 17 residues. The germline CDR1 and CDR2 sequences are SNHLY and FYNNEI. CDR3 sequence: CASSEVMVHFGNSPLHF. The CDR3 nucleotides are TGTGCCAGCAGTGAAGTAATGGTGCACTTCGGCAATTCACCCCTCCACTTT. Full variable domain (rest looked up from reference TRBV2 and TRBJ1-6): EPEVTQTPSHQVTQMGQEVILRCVPISNHLYFYWYRQILGQKVEFLVSFYNNEISEKSEIFDDQFSVERPDGSNFTLKIRSTKLEDSAMYFCASSEVMVHFGNSPLHFGNGTRLTVT.

V and J are TRBV24-1 and TRBJ1-4; D might be TRBD1 (5 bases). V shed 3 bases and J shed 7 bases, with 11 bases lying between them. The CDR3 covers 14 residues. Germline CDR1 is KGHDR and CDR2 is SFDVKD. The CDR3: CATSDGNRPEKLFF. The CDR3 nucleotides read TGTGCCACCAGTGATGGAAACAGGCCTGAAAAACTGTTTTTT.

The V gene is TRBV21-1, the J gene TRBJ2-5. TRBV21-1 is classified as a pseudogene. This CDR3 region has 16 residues. Here the CDR3 reads CASSKGDPRGKETQYF. The CDR3 nucleotides read TGTGCCAGCAGCAAAGGGGACCCGAGGGGCAAAGAGACCCAGTACTTC.

This clone was seen just once. The chain combines TRBV20-1 with TRBJ1-2; D gene uncertain. V lost 3 bases to trimming and J lost 7 bases, with 15 bases between them. Germline assignment: CDR1 DFQATT and CDR2 SNEGSKA (reference sequence). The CDR3 has 13 residues. CDR3: CSASRQSKAGYTF. CDR3 nucleotide sequence: TGCAGTGCTAGTCGGCAGAGCAAGGCTGGCTACACCTTC.

The sample holds one count of this clone. The chain uses TRBV19 and TRBJ2-1; D perhaps matches TRBD1 (6 bases). The V end lost 5 bases, the J end lost 10 bases, and 12 bases lay between the germline ends. Per the germline V gene, CDR1 is LNHDA and CDR2 is SQIVND (reference sequence). This CDR3 comprises 12 residues. The CDR3 here is CASSYTGQEQFF. The CDR3 coding sequence is TGTGCCAGTAGTTATACAGGGCAAGAGCAGTTCTTC. The variable domain in full, with the rest retrieved from reference TRBV19 and TRBJ2-1, is DGGITQSPKYLFRKEGQNVTLSCEQNLNHDAMYWYRQDPGQGLRLIYYSQIVNDFQKGDIAEGYSVSREKKESFPLTVTSAQKNPTAFYLCASSYTGQEQFFGPGTRLTVL.

The J gene is TRBJ2-3, the V gene TRBV24-1; 9 bases align to TRBD1. Unmatched junction bases numbered 3, after V lost 9 bases and J lost 3 bases. CDR3 length: 13 residues. Germline V gives CDR1 KGHDR, CDR2 SFDVKD. In DNA form, the CDR3 reads TGTGCCACCGAGGGACAGGGTACAGATACGCAGTATTTT. This codes for CATEGQGTDTQYF.

The chain uses TRBV28 and TRBJ2-2; TRBD2 agrees at 10 bases. V lost 6 bases to trimming and J lost 4 bases; unmatched junction nucleotides: 5. The CDR3 totals 15 residues. CDR1 MDHEN and CDR2 SYDVKM come from the germline V gene. CDR3 in amino acids: CASSKREGRTGELFF. CDR3 nucleotide sequence: TGTGCCAGCAGCAAGCGGGAGGGTCGCACCGGGGAGCTGTTTTTT.

This chain joins TRBV5-1 and TRBJ1-1; possible D gene TRBD1, 5 bases. Germline lookup yields CDR1 SGHRS and CDR2 YFSETQ. The CDR3 is 16 amino acids. Trimming left V 0 bases short and J 3 bases short, with 15 bases between. CDR3 loop: CASSLDLGTLDTEAFF. The CDR3 nucleotides read TGCGCCAGCAGCTTGGACCTCGGGACTTTGGACACTGAAGCTTTCTTT.

The chain employs TRBV25-1 and TRBJ2-5; D ambiguous. Per the germline V gene, CDR1 is MGHDK and CDR2 is SYGVNS. CDR3 length equals 14 residues. V was trimmed by 2 bases and J by 5 bases, leaving 12 bases between them. CDR3 bases: TGTGCCAGCAGTGAAGCGACCTCGAGGGAGACCCAGTACTTC. It yields the protein CASSEATSRETQYF.

The chain recombines TRBV19 with TRBJ2-4; tentative D call: TRBD2 (7 bases). The V gene lost 7 bases and the J gene lost 3 bases, with 16 bases spanning the gap. Germline CDR1 reads LNHDA; CDR2 reads SQIVND (reference sequence). This CDR3 is 15 amino acids long. The CDR3 DNA follows: TGTGCCAGTAATTCGGGGGGCGCTGACAAAAACATTCAGTACTTC. Its protein is CASNSGGADKNIQYF.

The rearrangement joins TRBV4-3 to TRBJ1-2; D is perhaps TRBD1 (6 bases). V was cut by 2 bases and J by 6 bases, with 13 bases left in between. There are 14 residues in the CDR3. Germline assignment: CDR1 LGHNA and CDR2 YSLEER. The CDR3: CASSQLAGAHGYTF. The CDR3 coding sequence is TGCGCCAGCAGCCAACTTGCAGGGGCCCATGGCTACACCTTC.

V gene TRBV28 combines with J gene TRBJ2-3, with TRBD2 matching over 10 bases. Germline lookup yields CDR1 MDHEN and CDR2 SYDVKM. The CDR3 runs to 16 residues. V lost 2 bases and J lost 4; bases outside the gene matches: 6. The CDR3 sequence is CASSLSGRAEADTQYF. The CDR3 region has the DNA TGTGCCAGCAGTTTAAGCGGGAGGGCCGAGGCAGATACGCAGTATTTT.

The rearrangement joins TRBV7-8 to TRBJ1-2, with 8 nucleotides matching TRBD1. The CDR3 sequence is 13 residues long. The V gene's germline CDR1 is SGHVS and CDR2 FQNEAQ. V trimming: 5 bases; J trimming: 6 bases; junction bases outside the gene matches: 5. The CDR3 spells CASSEDREDGYTF. In DNA, the CDR3 is TGTGCCAGCAGCGAGGACAGGGAAGATGGCTACACCTTC.